This TCR beta chain stems from a study of cytomegalovirus exposure and HLA in healthy donors. With 60 Vbeta and 13 Jbeta primers, the PCR was carried out. Libraries were prepared by immunoSEQ multiplex PCR; TCRdb keeps only in-frame clonotypes and omits some of them. The data hold around 180,000 clones, with about 85% observed a single time. V dropped 1 base and J dropped 6; count of bases not matched to a gene: 9. The CDR3 runs 17 residues. The germline V gene has CDR1 GTSNPN and CDR2 SVGIG (reference sequence). About this clone itself: The antigen remains undetermined.

The study's findings and limits: For most TCR sequences rarity was the rule, although some public TCRs occurred in many donors. Reports credit the classifier with highly specific, highly sensitive diagnosis of cytomegalovirus status.

This TCR was sampled from a woman in her forties or fifties in good health and CMV-seronegative. Sequencing used PBMCs. The V and J genes are TRBV30 and TRBJ2-3; the match to TRBD2 covers 14 bases. For the CDR3, the DNA is TGTGCCTGGAGTGAGGGACTAGCGGGAGAGGTACGGGATACGCAGTATTTT. Its translation is CAWSEGLAGEVRDTQYF.